Below, one T cell receptor beta chain is given with its context. Its specificity is not known. V lost 3 bases and J lost 2; bases outside the gene matches: 19. CDR3 length: 20 residues. The germline gives CDR1 SGHDT, CDR2 YYEEEE. The data originate from a study of T cell repertoires in cytomegalovirus infection. Each CDR3 protein gets one entry after TCRdb re-called the reads with MiXCR. The sample lists 650,000 to 900,000 distinct CDR3 sequences; almost 30% were seen once. The V call is TRBV5-6, the J call TRBJ2-2, with 7 bases aligning to TRBD1. The TCR comes from a human donor in good health (CMV status not recorded). Some clones in this sample may be carry-over from other donors' samples. The sample was cultured CD8+ T cells from PBMCs, taken from culture after CMV antigen stimulation. As DNA, the CDR3 is TGTGCCAGCAGCTACTCTTACCTTATTACCGGGACAGCAAACACCGGGGAGCTGTTTTTT. Its translation is CASSYSYLITGTANTGELFF.